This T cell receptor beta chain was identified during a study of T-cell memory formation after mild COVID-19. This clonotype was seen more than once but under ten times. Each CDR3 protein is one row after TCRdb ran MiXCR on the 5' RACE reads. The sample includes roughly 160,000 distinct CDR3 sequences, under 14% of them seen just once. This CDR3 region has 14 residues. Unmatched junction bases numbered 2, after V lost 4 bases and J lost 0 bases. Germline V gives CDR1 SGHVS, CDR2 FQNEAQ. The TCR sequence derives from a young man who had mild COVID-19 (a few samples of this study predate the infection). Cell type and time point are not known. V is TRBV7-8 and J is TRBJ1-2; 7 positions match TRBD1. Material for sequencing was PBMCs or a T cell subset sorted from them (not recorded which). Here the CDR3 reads CASSWDRANYGYTF. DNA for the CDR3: TGTGCCAGCAGCTGGGACAGAGCTAACTATGGCTACACCTTC.